The 7 T cell receptor beta chains in this list originate from one sample, sequenced in a study of T cell responses to AZD1222 COVID-19 vaccine. Here immunoSEQ multiplex PCR was the method, and the copy in TCRdb shows in-frame clones only, minus some. This table holds 90,000 to 100,000 clones, 88% found once. The source was peripheral blood, collected 28 days after the second AZD1222 dose. Receptor source: an adult who received the AZD1222 COVID-19 vaccine.

This clone was detected once. The chain carries TRBV11-2 and TRBJ2-1, with TRBD2 as a possible D gene (5 bases). The V gene lost 2 bases and the J gene lost 8 bases, with 13 bases spanning the gap. The germline gives CDR1 SGHAT, CDR2 FQNNGV. The CDR3 has 14 amino acids. CDR3 protein: CASSLNPGLYEQFF. CDR3 in DNA: TGTGCCAGCAGCTTAAACCCGGGATTATATGAGCAGTTCTTC.

In its sample, this clone was seen once. The gene calls are TRBV19 and TRBJ1-4; weak D call: TRBD1 (6 bases). The CDR3 covers 14 residues. Germline values: CDR1 LNHDA, CDR2 SQIVND (reference sequence). Between the trimmed V and J ends, which lost 7 bases and 5 bases, there was a span of 14 bases. CDR3 bases: TGTGCCAGTATGGGCCGACAGGCCAATGAAAAACTGTTTTTT. Amino acids: CASMGRQANEKLFF. Full variable domain (rest looked up from reference TRBV19 and TRBJ1-4): DGGITQSPKYLFRKEGQNVTLSCEQNLNHDAMYWYRQDPGQGLRLIYYSQIVNDFQKGDIAEGYSVSREKKESFPLTVTSAQKNPTAFYLCASMGRQANEKLFFGSGTQLSVL.

The V call is TRBV11-2, the J call TRBJ2-3; 13 bases are a match to TRBD2. V lost 6 bases to trimming and J lost 4 bases; unmatched junction nucleotides: 7. The CDR3 length is 16 residues. Per the germline V gene, CDR1 is SGHAT and CDR2 is FQNNGV. The CDR3 coding sequence is TGTGCCAGCAGTTCCGGGACTAGCGGGATTTCAGATACGCAGTATTTT. It yields the protein CASSSGTSGISDTQYF.

V gene TRBV2 combines with J gene TRBJ1-2; D perhaps matches TRBD1 (6 bases). The germline CDR1 and CDR2 sequences are SNHLY and FYNNEI. The length of the CDR3 is 14 residues. V gave up 4 bases and J gave up 5 bases, with 14 bases separating them. DNA of the CDR3: TGTGCCAGCAGTGTCCAGGGGATCGGGTATGGCTACACCTTC. The encoded protein is CASSVQGIGYGYTF. The full variable domain, with the rest looked up from reference TRBV2 and TRBJ1-2, is EPEVTQTPSHQVTQMGQEVILRCVPISNHLYFYWYRQILGQKVEFLVSFYNNEISEKSEIFDDQFSVERPDGSNFTLKIRSTKLEDSAMYFCASSVQGIGYGYTFGSGTRLTVV.

V is TRBV19 and J is TRBJ2-1; D possibly matches TRBD1 or TRBD2 (5 bases each). Trimming pared 4 bases from V and 3 bases from J, leaving 19 bases between. Germline V gene sequence: CDR1 LNHDA, CDR2 SQIVND (reference sequence). The CDR3 is made up of 17 amino acids. The CDR3 coding sequence is TGTGCCAGTAGTAATCCCCCGAGGGGTGGCTACTACAATGAGCAGTTCTTC. Translating gives CASSNPPRGGYYNEQFF.

The CDR3 region is CASSFRTRGSTEQFF. CDR3 DNA: TGTGCCAGCAGCTTCCGAACCCGGGGGTCCACTGAGCAGTTCTTC. The chain employs TRBV7-2 and TRBJ2-1, with D possibly matching TRBD2 (6 bases). Germline loops: CDR1 SGHTA, CDR2 FQGNSA. V was clipped by 3 bases and J by 9 bases, with 18 bases between them. The CDR3 is 15 residues long.

The V gene is TRBV12-1, the J gene TRBJ1-2; the table assigns TRBD1, which was not confirmed against the DNA. TRBV12-1 is labeled a pseudogene. The CDR3 sequence is 13 residues long. Written as DNA, the CDR3 is TGTGCCAGCAGCTTTCAAGGGGCCTATGGCTACACCTTC. Translation gives CASSFQGAYGYTF.